This paragraph reports one TCR beta chain. The sample belongs to a study of OX40 agonist ivuxolimab in advanced cancers. Assay used: immunoSEQ multiplex PCR; TCRdb lists only in-frame clones, some missing. Here the sample spans fewer than 95,000 clones, roughly 90% being singletons. This CDR3 spans 15 amino acids. V was cut by 1 base and J by 0 bases, with 10 bases left in between. The germline gives CDR1 MGHRA, CDR2 YSYEKL. The sequence came from an adult with an advanced solid tumor such as melanoma, head and neck, liver or kidney cancer. The chain has TRBV4-1 and TRBJ2-7, with no clear D. The sample in question was CD4+ or CD8+ T cells sorted from blood, obtained in a trial of the OX40 agonist ivuxolimab. Here the CDR3 reads CASSQVYILSYEQYF. CDR3 nucleotide sequence: TGCGCCAGCAGCCAAGTATACATTCTCTCCTACGAGCAGTACTTC.